This TCR beta chain is drawn from a study of cytomegalovirus exposure and HLA in healthy donors. Study-level points and caveats: According to a later analysis, most TCR beta chains associated with CMV appeared HLA-restricted. An analysis was carried out at a later point. It showed that HLA-associated TCR beta chains were more clonally expanded than equally common non-associated chains.

The PCR ran on 60 Vbeta and 13 Jbeta primers. Measured with immunoSEQ multiplex PCR; TCRdb has only the in-frame clones, and not every one. This sample yields under 150,000 clones, of which 75% to 80% are seen a single time; roughly 1% belongs to the top ten. About this clone: The antigen remains undetermined.

CDR1 and CDR2 from the germline V gene are MNHNS and SASEGT. CDR3 length: 17 residues. With 6 bases removed from V and 8 bases from J, the gap between germline ends came to 23 bases. Healthy bone marrow donors supplied every sample. The clonotype was recovered from a woman aged 60-70 years in good health and CMV-seronegative. The sample taken for sequencing was PBMCs. The V call is TRBV6-1, the J call TRBJ1-6, with a weak D call TRBD1 (6 bases). CDR3 sequence: CASREISSTGRHSPLHF. The CDR3 DNA reads as TGTGCCAGCAGGGAAATATCTTCGACAGGCCGACATTCACCCCTCCACTTT.